This is a list of T cell receptor beta chains from one sample in a study of blood T cell repertoires in COVID-19. Generated by immunoSEQ multiplex PCR, the TCRdb table keeps only in-frame clones and is missing some. The data show just over 650,000 clones, over 80% seen once. What was sequenced was peripheral blood. The source of these receptors is a woman younger than 35 with acute or convalescent COVID-19. Both conserved end residues are part of each CDR3. Each record gives: D gene, V gene, J gene, clone size, CDR3 protein. The D gene is left open where the match is weak. The size entry is marked missing in some rows and otherwise reads once, few, many or a size class.

NA,TRBV18,TRBJ2-2,NA,CASSPPLDTGELFF
TRBD2,TRBV9,TRBJ2-2,NA,CASSVEVEAGSLGELFF
TRBD1,TRBV6-1,TRBJ1-1,once,CASSDRQGRPEAFF
NA,TRBV29-1,TRBJ2-7,few,CSAQGFYEQYF
TRBD1,TRBV25-1,TRBJ1-1,NA,CASSDPGQGLWAEAFF
TRBD1,TRBV23-1,TRBJ2-7,NA,CASSQSAVRDRSGEQYF
TRBD1,TRBV19,TRBJ2-3,NA,CASSTGTGGPDTQYF
NA,TRBV6-5,TRBJ1-1,NA,CASSQTQGRATEAFF
TRBD1,TRBV5-5,TRBJ1-2,NA,CASTQDRVYHYGYTF
TRBD2,TRBV13,TRBJ2-3,once,CASSLDIGGFTDTQYF
NA,TRBV3-1/TRBV3-2,TRBJ1-2,NA,CASTSRRGGAGYGYTF
TRBD1,TRBV7-6,TRBJ1-5,NA,CASSYGQGKPQHF
TRBD1,TRBV7-9,TRBJ1-2,NA,CASSLFIWDRGARAYGYTF
NA,TRBV2,TRBJ1-2,once,CARRQSNYGYTF
TRBD1,TRBV6-5,TRBJ2-7,NA,CASSTGDEQYF
TRBD2,TRBV6-4,TRBJ2-7,once,CASSPTSGGLVQYF
NA,TRBV4-1,TRBJ2-7,NA,CASSLEWGGPYEQYF
TRBD1,TRBV5-1,TRBJ2-6,NA,CASSKRTGSEANVLTF